The next 4 T cell receptor beta chains were all read from a single sample in a study of T cells in women clearing cervical HPV infection. TCRdb's table, derived via immunoSEQ multiplex PCR, lists solely in-frame clones and lacks some. The table gives fewer than 30,000 clones; the top ten clones make up roughly 16% of it. The sample taken for sequencing was blood buffy coat. The receptors were gathered from a woman between 18 and 70 years old with a cervical HPV16 infection that either progressed to CIN3+ or cleared (not recorded which).

CDR3 loop: CASSYRQGGYNEQFF. The CDR3 DNA, read in part, is TGTGCCAGCAGCTATAGACAGGGAGGGTACAATGAG. The chain recombines TRBV5-6 with TRBJ2-1; D possibly matches TRBD1 or TRBD2 (7 bases each). The CDR3 end falls 3 residues outside the read, so it is completed with the germline J gene. This CDR3 is built from 15 residues. Germline lookup yields CDR1 SGHDT and CDR2 YYEEEE. V was shortened by 3 bases and J by 4 bases, with 14 bases between the two germline ends.

Note on this clone: Coverage ceases 3 residues before the CDR3 finishes, and the germline J gene fills in the end. The genes are TRBV2 and TRBJ2-6; weak D call: TRBD2 (6 bases). Trimming left V 7 bases short and J 4 bases short, with 14 bases between. This CDR3 comprises 15 residues. The germline V gene encodes CDR1 SNHLY and CDR2 FYNNEI. Partial CDR3 DNA: TGTGCCAGCACGTTGCGGGGAGCAGGGGCCAACGTC. Protein sequence: CASTLRGAGANV. The full-length CDR3 reads as CASTLRGAGANVLTF. The full variable domain, rest sourced from reference TRBV2 and TRBJ2-6, is EPEVTQTPSHQVTQMGQEVILRCVPISNHLYFYWYRQILGQKVEFLVSFYNNEISEKSEIFDDQFSVERPDGSNFTLKIRSTKLEDSAMYFCASTLRGAGANVLTFGAGSRLTVL.

For this clone: The read finishes 3 residues shy of the CDR3 end, and the germline J gene is used to complete it. The J gene is TRBJ2-3, the V gene TRBV7-2; TRBD1 matches at 9 bases. CDR1 and CDR2 (germline): SGHTA, FQGNSA. This CDR3 contains 13 residues. CDR3 DNA, as far as it was read: TGTGCCAGCACCAGACAGGGGGGGGAGACG. Translation: CASTRQGGET. The complete CDR3 sequence is CASTRQGGETQYF.

On this clone: The read finishes 3 residues shy of the CDR3 end, and the germline J gene is used to complete it. The rearrangement uses TRBV10-3 and TRBJ2-7; 8 bases line up with TRBD1. The germline V gene has CDR1 ENHRY and CDR2 SYGVKD. V dropped 6 bases and J dropped 5; count of bases not matched to a gene: 9. This CDR3 spans 14 amino acids. Partial CDR3 DNA: TGTGCCATCAGGACAGGGGCCCCCCCCCACGAG. It encodes CAIRTGAPPHE. The entire CDR3 reads CAIRTGAPPHEQYF.